This is a list of T cell receptor beta chains from one sample in a study of T cells after yellow fever vaccination. MiXCR, run by TCRdb on the 5' RACE reads, gives a single entry per CDR3 protein. The sample contains around 600,000 distinct CDR3 sequences, about 12% of which appear only once. Material: PBMCs, obtained on the day of the yellow fever booster vaccination. These receptors were collected from a man younger than 45 who received the YFV17D yellow fever vaccine. CDR3s include the opening cysteine and the closing phenylalanine or tryptophan. D genes are given only for firm matches. Clone size appears in some rows only: once, few, many, or a class for an expanded clone.

CDR3nt: TGCAGTGCCTTCGACTATGGCTACACCTTC
CDR3aa: CSAFDYGYTF
d_gene: .
j_gene: TRBJ1-2
v_gene: TRBV20-1
abundance: few

CDR3nt: TGTGCCAGCAGCTTACGGGAATTGTACGAGCAGTACTTC
CDR3aa: CASSLRELYEQYF
d_gene: .
j_gene: TRBJ2-7
v_gene: TRBV7-8
abundance: few

CDR3nt: TGTGCCAGCAGTTTTGGACCGACTCGGGATGAGCAGTTCTTC
CDR3aa: CASSFGPTRDEQFF
d_gene: .
j_gene: TRBJ2-1
v_gene: TRBV28
abundance: .

CDR3nt: TGTGCCAGCAGCCCCGTACCGAGACTAGCGGGAGACAATGAGCAGTTCTTC
CDR3aa: CASSPVPRLAGDNEQFF
d_gene: TRBD2
j_gene: TRBJ2-1
v_gene: TRBV6-2/TRBV6-3
abundance: many

CDR3nt: TGTGCCAGCAGCTTAGTTGAGGGGTATGAGCAGTTCTTC
CDR3aa: CASSLVEGYEQFF
d_gene: .
j_gene: TRBJ2-1
v_gene: TRBV7-2
abundance: many

CDR3nt: TGTGCCTTCAGTTTAGGGTTTAGGCGGGAGGCCCTCTACGAGCAGTACTTC
CDR3aa: CAFSLGFRREALYEQYF
d_gene: TRBD2
j_gene: TRBJ2-7
v_gene: TRBV2
abundance: .

CDR3nt: TGCGCCAGCAGCTTGGCAGCGGGAGGGCCTCGAGAGACCCAGTACTTC
CDR3aa: CASSLAAGGPRETQYF
d_gene: TRBD2
j_gene: TRBJ2-5
v_gene: TRBV5-1
abundance: few

CDR3nt: TGTGCCACCAGTGAACACACCGGGGAGCTGTTTTTT
CDR3aa: CATSEHTGELFF
d_gene: .
j_gene: TRBJ2-2
v_gene: TRBV24-1
abundance: few

CDR3nt: TGTGCCAGCAGTGCGCTAGCGGGAGAGTTTTACGAGCAGTACTTC
CDR3aa: CASSALAGEFYEQYF
d_gene: TRBD2
j_gene: TRBJ2-7
v_gene: TRBV2
abundance: few

CDR3nt: TGCAGACCTAGCGGGAGTACAGATACGCAGTATTTT
CDR3aa: CRPSGSTDTQYF
d_gene: TRBD2
j_gene: TRBJ2-3
v_gene: TRBV20-1
abundance: few

CDR3nt: TGCGCCAGCAGCTTGGCCGCAGGCTTCACCACTGAAGCTTTCTTT
CDR3aa: CASSLAAGFTTEAFF
d_gene: .
j_gene: TRBJ1-1
v_gene: TRBV5-1
abundance: .

CDR3nt: TGTGCCAGCAGCTTGTCTGGGGCTGGGGCCAACGTCCTGACTTTC
CDR3aa: CASSLSGAGANVLTF
d_gene: .
j_gene: TRBJ2-6
v_gene: TRBV5-4
abundance: many

CDR3nt: TGTGCCAGCAGCCAAGACAGGGAGTCTTCCTACGAGCAGTACTTC
CDR3aa: CASSQDRESSYEQYF
d_gene: TRBD1
j_gene: TRBJ2-7
v_gene: TRBV2
abundance: .

CDR3nt: TGTGCCAGCAGCACCTGGGACTGCTACTCCTACGAGCAGTACTTC
CDR3aa: CASSTWDCYSYEQYF
d_gene: .
j_gene: TRBJ2-7
v_gene: TRBV21-1
abundance: few

CDR3nt: TGTGCCAGCAGCAGCCGGAGGAGGAGCTCCTACGAGCAGTACTTC
CDR3aa: CASSSRRRSSYEQYF
d_gene: .
j_gene: TRBJ2-7
v_gene: TRBV28
abundance: .

CDR3nt: TGTGCCAGCAGCCTCGGGACAGGGGGTGGGGAGCAGTACTTC
CDR3aa: CASSLGTGGGEQYF
d_gene: TRBD1
j_gene: TRBJ2-7
v_gene: TRBV7-3
abundance: few

CDR3nt: TGTGCCAGCAGCTTAGACGCTTTCTTT
CDR3aa: CASSLDAFF
d_gene: .
j_gene: TRBJ1-1
v_gene: TRBV7-9
abundance: few

CDR3nt: TGTGCCAGCAGCCCCTTGGCGGGAGGCCCACAGTACTTC
CDR3aa: CASSPLAGGPQYF
d_gene: TRBD2
j_gene: TRBJ2-4
v_gene: TRBV7-2
abundance: .

CDR3nt: TGCGCCAGCAGTCAACTAGCACAGACCAAGAGGACCCAGTACTTC
CDR3aa: CASSQLAQTKRTQYF
d_gene: .
j_gene: TRBJ2-5
v_gene: TRBV23-1
abundance: .

CDR3nt: TGTGCCATCGGCTTCGGACAGGGTCAGTTCTTC
CDR3aa: CAIGFGQGQFF
d_gene: TRBD1
j_gene: TRBJ2-1
v_gene: TRBV10-3
abundance: few

CDR3nt: TGTGCCAGCACTCCCCTTTATGGACAAGAGACCCAGTACTTC
CDR3aa: CASTPLYGQETQYF
d_gene: .
j_gene: TRBJ2-5
v_gene: TRBV27
abundance: few

CDR3nt: TGTGCCAGCAGCCAAGATCTGGCCAGGGGAGAGACCCAGTACTTC
CDR3aa: CASSQDLARGETQYF
d_gene: .
j_gene: TRBJ2-5
v_gene: TRBV3-1
abundance: .

CDR3nt: TGTGCCAGCACGACGGGTCCTCGGACTCAGCCCCAGCATTTT
CDR3aa: CASTTGPRTQPQHF
d_gene: .
j_gene: TRBJ1-5
v_gene: TRBV12-3/TRBV12-4
abundance: .

CDR3nt: TGTGCCTGGACTCCCGGGGGTATGGAAGCTTTCTTT
CDR3aa: CAWTPGGMEAFF
d_gene: .
j_gene: TRBJ1-1
v_gene: TRBV30
abundance: .

CDR3nt: TGCAGTGCGGAACCGAGCGGGAGGGCCAGATGGAACGAGCAGTACTTC
CDR3aa: CSAEPSGRARWNEQYF
d_gene: TRBD2
j_gene: TRBJ2-7
v_gene: TRBV20-1
abundance: .

CDR3nt: TGCGCCAGCAGCTTGGGTATGAGCCAAGAGACCCAGTACTTC
CDR3aa: CASSLGMSQETQYF
d_gene: .
j_gene: TRBJ2-5
v_gene: TRBV5-1
abundance: .

CDR3nt: TGTGCCAGCAGCCGACTCTATAGCAATCAGCCCCAGCATTTT
CDR3aa: CASSRLYSNQPQHF
d_gene: .
j_gene: TRBJ1-5
v_gene: TRBV12-3/TRBV12-4
abundance: .

CDR3nt: TGCGCCAGCAGCTTGGCCTTTCGAGGGGCCGGGGAGCTGTTTTTT
CDR3aa: CASSLAFRGAGELFF
d_gene: .
j_gene: TRBJ2-2
v_gene: TRBV5-1
abundance: many

CDR3nt: TGTGCCAGCAACCGACAAGCGGGCGGGGAGCAGTTCTTC
CDR3aa: CASNRQAGGEQFF
d_gene: .
j_gene: TRBJ2-1
v_gene: TRBV6-2/TRBV6-3
abundance: many

CDR3nt: TGTGCCAGCGGTCCCCGGGGCAATGAGCAGTTCTTC
CDR3aa: CASGPRGNEQFF
d_gene: .
j_gene: TRBJ2-1
v_gene: TRBV7-8
abundance: few

CDR3nt: TGTGCCAGCAGCCTAACCGGGACAGGTAGCTATGGCTACACCTTC
CDR3aa: CASSLTGTGSYGYTF
d_gene: TRBD1
j_gene: TRBJ1-2
v_gene: TRBV7-3
abundance: many

CDR3nt: TGCAGTGCTTCGAACCCTGGGGATACGCAGTATTTT
CDR3aa: CSASNPGDTQYF
d_gene: .
j_gene: TRBJ2-3
v_gene: TRBV20-1
abundance: .

CDR3nt: TGTGCCAGCAGTAACACGAGAGCAGGCGATAATTCACCCCTCCACTTT
CDR3aa: CASSNTRAGDNSPLHF
d_gene: .
j_gene: TRBJ1-6
v_gene: TRBV6-5
abundance: few

CDR3nt: TGTGCCAGCAGCTTCCCGGGACAGGGGGCAGTGGCAGATACGCAGTATTTT
CDR3aa: CASSFPGQGAVADTQYF
d_gene: TRBD1
j_gene: TRBJ2-3
v_gene: TRBV11-2
abundance: once

CDR3nt: TGCGCCAGCAGCTTGGGGGGACAGGGTGGATCACCCCTCCACTTT
CDR3aa: CASSLGGQGGSPLHF
d_gene: TRBD1
j_gene: TRBJ1-6
v_gene: TRBV5-1
abundance: .

CDR3nt: TGTGCCATCAGTGAGTCGACGGGAGTGGGTGAGACCCAGTACTTC
CDR3aa: CAISESTGVGETQYF
d_gene: .
j_gene: TRBJ2-5
v_gene: TRBV10-3
abundance: many

CDR3nt: TGTGCCTGCGCTGCGGGACTGTACGAGCAGTACTTC
CDR3aa: CACAAGLYEQYF
d_gene: .
j_gene: TRBJ2-7
v_gene: TRBV30
abundance: .

CDR3nt: TGCGCCAGCAGCAACACAGGGGGATGGGCGGATGGCTACACCTTC
CDR3aa: CASSNTGGWADGYTF
d_gene: TRBD1
j_gene: TRBJ1-2
v_gene: TRBV5-1
abundance: .

CDR3nt: TGTGCCAGCAGGGACCCGGACAGGACGGAGACCCAGTACTTC
CDR3aa: CASRDPDRTETQYF
d_gene: TRBD1
j_gene: TRBJ2-5
v_gene: TRBV12-3/TRBV12-4
abundance: few

CDR3nt: TGCAGTGCTAGAGATCGCCTAGCGGCGGGAGATACGCAGTATTTT
CDR3aa: CSARDRLAAGDTQYF
d_gene: TRBD2
j_gene: TRBJ2-3
v_gene: TRBV20-1
abundance: few

CDR3nt: TGTGCCTTCCTCCCCAGGGGAAAGGTTAACGAGCAGTACTTC
CDR3aa: CAFLPRGKVNEQYF
d_gene: .
j_gene: TRBJ2-7
v_gene: TRBV30
abundance: .

CDR3nt: TGCAGTGCTAGAATTCCTAGCTATGAGCAGTTCTTC
CDR3aa: CSARIPSYEQFF
d_gene: .
j_gene: TRBJ2-1
v_gene: TRBV20-1
abundance: .

CDR3nt: TGTGCCAGCAGCTTGACTAGCCTAGAGACCCAGTACTTC
CDR3aa: CASSLTSLETQYF
d_gene: TRBD2
j_gene: TRBJ2-5
v_gene: TRBV7-9
abundance: many

CDR3nt: TGCGCCAGCAGCCAAGACGAGGGGGCAGCGGGTGGCTACACCTTC
CDR3aa: CASSQDEGAAGGYTF
d_gene: TRBD1
j_gene: TRBJ1-2
v_gene: TRBV4-1
abundance: .

CDR3nt: TGTGCCAGCATCCTATCGACTTTGAACACCGGGGAGCTGTTTTTT
CDR3aa: CASILSTLNTGELFF
d_gene: .
j_gene: TRBJ2-2
v_gene: TRBV3-1
abundance: few

CDR3nt: TGTGCCAGCAAATTGGGTTACGGCCCTTCCTATGGCTACACCTTC
CDR3aa: CASKLGYGPSYGYTF
d_gene: .
j_gene: TRBJ1-2
v_gene: TRBV7-2
abundance: .

CDR3nt: TGTGCCAGCACCCCTCAAAACCTCCTAGCGGGAGTACCCGGGGAGCTGTTTTTT
CDR3aa: CASTPQNLLAGVPGELFF
d_gene: TRBD2
j_gene: TRBJ2-2
v_gene: TRBV12-3/TRBV12-4
abundance: .

CDR3nt: TGTGCCATCAGTGAGTCTGACAGGGAAAATGAAAAACTGTTTTTT
CDR3aa: CAISESDRENEKLFF
d_gene: TRBD1
j_gene: TRBJ1-4
v_gene: TRBV10-3
abundance: .

CDR3nt: TGCAGCGGGAATATGGGCGGGGAGACCCAGTACTTC
CDR3aa: CSGNMGGETQYF
d_gene: .
j_gene: TRBJ2-5
v_gene: TRBV29-1
abundance: few

CDR3nt: TGTGCCAGCAGCCAAGGGGGGAAGCTTAATCAGCCCCAGCATTTT
CDR3aa: CASSQGGKLNQPQHF
d_gene: .
j_gene: TRBJ1-5
v_gene: TRBV3-1
abundance: .

CDR3nt: TGTGCCAGCAGCTGGGGGAACACTGAAGCTTTCTTT
CDR3aa: CASSWGNTEAFF
d_gene: .
j_gene: TRBJ1-1
v_gene: TRBV5-5
abundance: many

CDR3nt: TGCAGCGCCACTACTAGCGGGAGCTACGAGCAGTACTTC
CDR3aa: CSATTSGSYEQYF
d_gene: TRBD2
j_gene: TRBJ2-7
v_gene: TRBV29-1
abundance: .